A selection of T cell receptor beta chains follows, all from one sample in a study of blood T cell repertoires in COVID-19. Profiled with immunoSEQ multiplex PCR; TCRdb holds only in-frame clones, not every one. The profile shows some 320,000 clones, approximately 85% of them singletons. The sequenced sample consisted of peripheral blood. The receptors derive from a human donor in a cohort sampled during active COVID-19. The CDR3 runs from the conserved cysteine through the conserved F or W. D genes are given only for firm matches. Clone size is given for some rows only: seen once, a few or many times, or a class if the clone is expanded.

-	-	TRBV24-1	TRBJ1-2	CATSRKGTNYGYTF	TGTGCCACCAGTCGTAAGGGGACTAACTATGGCTACACCTTC
-	-	TRBV29-1	TRBJ2-3	CSVVHSTDTQYF	TGCAGCGTTGTCCATAGCACAGATACGCAGTATTTT
-	-	TRBV5-1	TRBJ1-1	CASRPPERGNTEAFF	TGCGCCAGCAGGCCCCCCGAAAGGGGGAACACTGAAGCTTTCTTT
-	-	TRBV9	TRBJ1-3	CASSAQFGNTIYF	TGTGCCAGCAGCGCTCAGTTTGGAAACACCATATATTTT
TRBD1	-	TRBV5-5	TRBJ1-2	CASSRTGPNYGYTF	TGTGCCAGCAGCAGGACAGGGCCTAACTATGGCTACACCTTC
-	-	TRBV11-2	TRBJ2-7	CASSLTGREQYF	TGTGCCAGCAGCCTCACAGGGCGCGAGCAGTACTTC
-	-	TRBV18	TRBJ1-2	CASSPPGALAANYGYTF	TGTGCCAGCTCACCACCGGGGGCCCTAGCAGCCAACTATGGCTACACCTTC
TRBD2	-	TRBV5-1	TRBJ2-7	CASSSGGQGRGYEQYF	TGCGCCAGCAGCTCGGGAGGGCAGGGAAGGGGGTACGAGCAGTACTTC
-	-	TRBV7-6	TRBJ2-2	CASSFRLAGRNTGELFF	TGTGCCAGCAGCTTCCGACTCGCGGGGCGGAACACCGGGGAGCTGTTTTTT
-	-	TRBV5-1	TRBJ1-6	CASSQDSSSYNSPLHF	TGCGCCAGCAGCCAAGACAGTAGCTCCTATAATTCACCCCTCCACTTT
-	-	TRBV18	TRBJ1-4	CASSPGARVEKLFF	TGTGCCAGCTCACCAGGAGCCCGCGTTGAAAAACTGTTTTTT
-	-	TRBV7-2	TRBJ2-2	CASSLNSISNTGELFF	TGTGCCAGCAGCTTAAATAGTATATCGAACACCGGGGAGCTGTTTTTT
TRBD1	-	TRBV10-2	TRBJ2-7	CASGDRGRGEQYF	TGCGCCAGCGGGGACAGGGGGCGAGGCGAGCAGTACTTC
-	-	TRBV6-5	TRBJ1-2	CASNPSQGSYGYTF	TGTGCCAGCAACCCCTCCCAGGGATCCTATGGCTACACCTTC
TRBD1	-	TRBV11-2	TRBJ2-7	CASSLGQGAFYEQYF	TGTGCCAGCAGCCTAGGACAGGGGGCTTTTTACGAGCAGTACTTC
-	-	TRBV5-1	TRBJ2-1	CASSSYQGRGNEQFF	TGCGCCAGCAGCTCCTACCAGGGAAGGGGGAATGAGCAGTTCTTC
-	few	TRBV2	TRBJ1-5	CASGEEGGNQPQHF	TGTGCCTCTGGAGAGGAAGGAGGGAATCAGCCCCAGCATTTT
TRBD2	-	TRBV11-2	TRBJ2-1	CASSLLGGGNEQFF	TGTGCCAGCAGCTTACTCGGGGGGGGCAATGAGCAGTTCTTC
-	-	TRBV27	TRBJ1-5	CASSLSKTDSYSNQPQHF	TGTGCCAGCAGTTTGTCTAAGACAGACTCCTATAGCAATCAGCCCCAGCATTTT
-	once	TRBV6-5	TRBJ2-1	CASSYSRERISEQFF	TGTGCCAGCAGTTACTCTCGGGAACGAATAAGCGAGCAGTTCTTC
-	-	TRBV5-6	TRBJ2-7	CASSLGGRTYEQYF	TGTGCCAGCAGCTTGGGGGGGCGGACCTACGAGCAGTACTTC
-	-	TRBV9	TRBJ1-1	CASSSTDTEAFF	TGTGCCAGCAGCTCGACAGACACTGAAGCTTTCTTT
TRBD2	-	TRBV7-8	TRBJ2-1	CASSLAKRGAIDEQFF	TGTGCCAGCAGCTTAGCGAAGCGGGGGGCCATCGATGAGCAGTTCTTC
-	-	TRBV3-1/TRBV3-2	TRBJ1-6	CASSQSLTGSSPLHF	TGTGCCAGCAGCCAATCCCTGACAGGTTCCTCACCCCTCCACTTT
-	-	TRBV11-2	TRBJ1-3	CASSFIPSSGNTIYF	TGTGCCAGCAGCTTTATACCGAGCTCTGGAAACACCATATATTTT
-	once	TRBV19	TRBJ1-1	CASPYEAFF	TGTGCCAGTCCCTATGAAGCTTTCTTT
TRBD1	-	TRBV18	TRBJ1-2	CASSRTGDAYGYTF	TGTGCCAGCTCGAGGACAGGGGATGCCTATGGCTACACCTTC
-	-	TRBV24-1	TRBJ2-3	CATSDRQRSRTDTQYF	TGTGCCACCAGTGATCGCCAGAGGTCCCGCACAGATACGCAGTATTTT
-	-	TRBV12-3/TRBV12-4	TRBJ1-2	CASSLRQSYGYTF	TGTGCCAGCAGTTTAAGACAGAGCTATGGCTACACCTTC
TRBD2	-	TRBV3-1/TRBV3-2	TRBJ2-3	CASSQGWTRLYF	TGTGCCAGCAGCCAAGGCTGGACTAGATTGTATTTT
-	-	TRBV5-4	TRBJ2-3	CASSPRAQGATDTQYF	TGTGCCAGCAGCCCCCGAGCCCAGGGCGCCACAGATACGCAGTATTTT
-	-	TRBV6-1	TRBJ2-2	CASSEDRATGELFF	TGTGCCAGCAGTGAAGACAGGGCCACCGGGGAGCTGTTTTTT
-	-	TRBV2	TRBJ2-3	CASSVSTDTQYF	TGTGCCAGCAGCGTAAGCACAGATACGCAGTATTTT
TRBD2	few	TRBV7-2	TRBJ2-7	CASSLDRAGGYEQYF	TGTGCCAGCAGCTTAGATCGAGCGGGGGGGTACGAGCAGTACTTC
-	-	TRBV12-3/TRBV12-4	TRBJ2-2	CASGALAGELFF	TGTGCCAGCGGGGCCCTCGCCGGGGAGCTGTTTTTT
TRBD1	-	TRBV9	TRBJ1-5	CASSLQGAGQPQHF	TGTGCCAGCAGCCTACAGGGGGCGGGTCAGCCCCAGCATTTT
-	-	TRBV24-1	TRBJ2-5	CATSDLAETQYF	TGTGCCACCAGTGATTTAGCGGAGACCCAGTACTTC
-	few	TRBV24-1	TRBJ1-5	CATSDGRGNQPQHF	TGTGCCACCAGTGACGGACGGGGAAATCAGCCCCAGCATTTT
-	-	TRBV5-4	TRBJ2-7	CASSRRQGNSYEQYF	TGTGCCAGCAGCCGGCGTCAGGGCAACTCCTACGAGCAGTACTTC
-	-	TRBV3-1/TRBV3-2	TRBJ1-2	CASSPGPGGGYTF	TGTGCCAGCAGCCCCGGGCCGGGGGGTGGCTACACCTTC